In its sample, the clone carrying this TCR beta chain was seen many times. Its antigen is as yet unknown. The CDR3 length is 13 residues. Deletions cut 1 base from V and 2 bases from J, with 6 bases between. Germline V lookup: CDR1 LGHDT, CDR2 YNNKEL (reference sequence). This entry belongs to a study of breast tumors, draining lymph nodes, adjacent tissues. Study results and caveats: Luminal-like breast cancer showed significantly higher tumor–nontumor repertoire similarity than basal-like. Findings are consistent with lymph node origin and intratumoral expansion of most tumor T cells. Compared with lymph nodes, tumors were less diverse; compared with nontumor tissue, more.

TCRdb passed the multiplex PCR reads through MiXCR, listing each CDR3 protein once. The table lists over 35,000 distinct CDR3 sequences, roughly 36% of them singletons. Sequences were obtained from breast tumor tissue. The TCR was taken from a female donor with breast cancer. Some clones in this sample may be carry-over from other donors' samples. The genes are TRBV3-1 and TRBJ2-7; the D is unclear. This CDR3 is CASSQVPAYEQYF. In nucleotides, the CDR3 is TGTGCCAGCAGCCAAGTCCCAGCCTACGAGCAGTACTTC.